These 9 T cell receptor beta chains were sequenced from one sample in a study of T cells in Graves' hyperthyroidism and ophthalmopathy. TCR beta CDR3 sequences were amplified from RNA transcripts. Primed by the HTBI set, a first-round RT-PCR was run on the TCR CDR3. TCRdb redid the calling of the multiplex PCR reads with MiXCR, one entry per CDR3 protein. The sample has 750,000 to 900,000 distinct CDR3 sequences, roughly 37% seen once; the top ten hold more than 7%. The sequencing sample was made of blood. These receptors were taken from a man younger than 30 with Graves' hyperthyroidism.

Only a few counts were recorded for this clonotype. The V call is TRBV20-1, the J call TRBJ1-6, with 7 bases aligning to TRBD1. Unmatched junction bases numbered 10, after V lost 0 bases and J lost 8 bases. The CDR3 runs 16 residues. Germline CDR1 DFQATT, CDR2 SNEGSKA (reference sequence). DNA for the CDR3: TGCAGTGCTAGAGATTCCTGGACAGGCTCTTATTCACCCCTCCACTTT. This encodes CSARDSWTGSYSPLHF.

The V and J genes are TRBV5-1 and TRBJ2-7; D call uncertain. CDR1 is SGHRS, CDR2 YFSETQ, per germline. CDR3 length: 14 residues. V lost 0 bases to trimming and J lost 3 bases, with 10 bases between them. The CDR3 region is CASSLEAIDYEQYF. The CDR3 coding sequence is TGCGCCAGCAGCTTGGAGGCAATCGACTACGAGCAGTACTTC. Complete variable domain (other parts from reference TRBV5-1 and TRBJ2-7): KAGVTQTPRYLIKTRGQQVTLSCSPISGHRSVSWYQQTPGQGLQFLFEYFSETQRNKGNFPGRFSGRQFSNSRSEMNVSTLELGDSALYLCASSLEAIDYEQYFGPGTRLTVT.

At least ten counts were recorded for this clonotype. The CDR3 sequence: CASSGGGQGMNEQYF. The CDR3 DNA follows: TGTGCCAGCAGTGGAGGAGGGCAGGGCATGAACGAGCAGTACTTC. V and J are TRBV2 and TRBJ2-7, with a tentative D call TRBD2 (6 bases). In germline, CDR1 is SNHLY, CDR2 FYNNEI. CDR3 size: 15 residues. With 4 bases removed from V and 5 bases from J, the gap between germline ends came to 18 bases.

This clonotype has only a few counts. The chain has TRBV10-3 and TRBJ2-7, with TRBD2 as a possible D gene (6 bases). V lost 10 bases and J 0 bases, leaving 19 bases between the germline ends. The CDR3 totals 15 residues. CDR1 ENHRY and CDR2 SYGVKD come from the germline V gene. In DNA form, the CDR3 reads TGTGCCAGCAGCTTGGGCCAGACTAGCTCCTACGAGCAGTACTTC. This translates into CASSLGQTSSYEQYF.

The V and J genes are TRBV10-3 and TRBJ2-5, with D tentatively TRBD1 (6 bases). This CDR3 is built from 12 residues. V was trimmed by 11 bases and J by 5 bases, leaving 15 bases between them. Germline CDR1 and CDR2: ENHRY and SYGVKD. CDR3 sequence (DNA): TGTGCCCAAAGGACAGTCCGGGAGACCCAGTACTTC. Encoded protein: CAQRTVRETQYF.

This clonotype was seen more than once but under ten times. The rearrangement uses TRBV9 and TRBJ2-7; 8 bases are a match to TRBD2. The CDR3 is 13 residues long. Germline CDR1 is SGDLS and CDR2 is YYNGEE. V was clipped by 7 bases and J by 3 bases; unmatched bases: 6. CDR3 region: CASARAGGYEQYF. The CDR3 DNA reads as TGTGCCAGCGCCCGGGCGGGGGGCTACGAGCAGTACTTC. The entire variable domain, with the rest obtained from reference TRBV9 and TRBJ2-7, is as follows: DSGVTQTPKHLITATGQRVTLRCSPRSGDLSVYWYQQSLDQGLQFLIQYYNGEERAKGNILERFSAQQFPDLHSELNLSSLELGDSALYFCASARAGGYEQYFGPGTRLTVT.

About this clonotype: Compared with germline, one end of the junction differs, possibly owing to a read error. Written as DNA, the CDR3 is TGTACCAGCAGAGACACTGAAGCTTTCTTT. The encoded protein is CTSRDTEAFF. The chain recombines TRBV25-1 with TRBJ1-1; D remains ambiguous. CDR3 length: 10 residues. Germline-derived CDR1 and CDR2 are MGHDK and SYGVNS. Complete variable domain (other parts from reference TRBV25-1 and TRBJ1-1): EADIYQTPRYLVIGTGKKITLECSQTMGHDKMYWYQQDPGMELHLIHYSYGVNSTEKGDLSSESTVSRIRTEHFPLTLESARPSHTSQYLCTSRDTEAFFGQGTRLTVV.

CDR3 loop: CATSRDRTGSTYEQYF. The CDR3 DNA is TGTGCCACCAGCAGAGATCGTACAGGTTCAACCTACGAGCAGTACTTC. The genes are TRBV15 and TRBJ2-7; the D gene is possibly TRBD1 (5 bases). Trimming pared 0 bases from V and 2 bases from J, leaving 14 bases between. Germline V gene data show CDR1 as LNHNV and CDR2 as YYDKDF (reference sequence). The CDR3 spans 16 residues.

Only a few counts were recorded for this clonotype. The CDR3 DNA follows: TGTGCCAGCGGGGACCAATGGGACCCCCAGCATTTT. Translating it yields CASGDQWDPQHF. This sequence joins TRBV6-6 and TRBJ1-5, with D perhaps matching TRBD1 (5 bases). This CDR3 contains 12 residues. The germline gives CDR1 MNHNY, CDR2 SVGAGI (reference sequence). The V end lost 8 bases, the J end lost 10 bases, and 15 bases lay between the germline ends.